This T cell receptor beta chain was obtained from a study of OX40 agonist ivuxolimab in advanced cancers. About the research overall: Prior anti-PD-1, anti-PD-L1 or anti-CTLA-4 therapy did not bar entry, and approximately 40% had some.

Measured with immunoSEQ multiplex PCR; TCRdb has only the in-frame clones, and not every one. The sample holds roughly 100,000 clones, around 80% seen once. Study results and limitations: There were, on average, more expanded clones in CD8+ T cells than in CD4+.

Germline V gene data show CDR1 as MGHRA and CDR2 as YSYEKL. There are 16 residues in the CDR3. Between the trimmed V and J ends, which lost 1 base and 3 bases, there was a span of 13 bases. Note on this clone: Its target is not known.

The rearrangement joins TRBV4-1 to TRBJ2-4, with a tentative D call TRBD2 (6 bases). Sequenced here: CD4+ or CD8+ T cells sorted from blood, sampled in a trial of the OX40 agonist ivuxolimab. This clonotype originated in an adult with an advanced solid tumor such as melanoma, head and neck, liver or kidney cancer. CDR3 amino acids: CASSQGGLLGKNIQYF. For the CDR3, the DNA is TGCGCCAGCAGCCAAGGGGGACTCCTCGGCAAAAACATTCAGTACTTC.